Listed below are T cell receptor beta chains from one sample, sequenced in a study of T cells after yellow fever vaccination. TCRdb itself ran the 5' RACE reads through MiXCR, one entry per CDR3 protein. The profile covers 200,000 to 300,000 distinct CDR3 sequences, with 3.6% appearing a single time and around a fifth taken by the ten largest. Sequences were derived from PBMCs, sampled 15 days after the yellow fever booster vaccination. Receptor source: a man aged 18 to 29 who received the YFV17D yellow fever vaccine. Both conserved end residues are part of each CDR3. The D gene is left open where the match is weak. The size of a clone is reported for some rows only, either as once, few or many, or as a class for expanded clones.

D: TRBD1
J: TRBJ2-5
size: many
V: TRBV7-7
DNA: TGTGCCAGCAGCTTAATAGGGACAGAGCAAGAGACCCAGTACTTC
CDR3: CASSLIGTEQETQYF

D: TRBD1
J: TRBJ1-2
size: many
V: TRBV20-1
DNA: TGCAGTGCTCCATTATTGGACAGGGTAGATGGCTACACCTTC
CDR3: CSAPLLDRVDGYTF

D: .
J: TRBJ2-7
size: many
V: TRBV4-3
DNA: TGCGCCAGCAGCCAAGATCGAAACCGGCGGGTCGAGCAGTACTTC
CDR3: CASSQDRNRRVEQYF

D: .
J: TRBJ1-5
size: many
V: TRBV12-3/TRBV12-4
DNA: TGTGCCAGCAGCGCTCAGGACAGCGGGGGTCAGCCCCAGCATTTT
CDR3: CASSAQDSGGQPQHF

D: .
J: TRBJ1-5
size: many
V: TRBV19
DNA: TGTGCCAGTAGTATAGGGATGGATCAGCCCCAGCATTTT
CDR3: CASSIGMDQPQHF

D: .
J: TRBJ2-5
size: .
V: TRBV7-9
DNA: TGTGCCAGCAGCTTAGCGCAGGGATATCGAGAGACCCAGTACTTC
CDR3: CASSLAQGYRETQYF

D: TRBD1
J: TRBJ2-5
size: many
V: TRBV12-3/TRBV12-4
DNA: TGTGCCAGCAGCCGACAGGGGCTAGAGACCCAGTACTTC
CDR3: CASSRQGLETQYF

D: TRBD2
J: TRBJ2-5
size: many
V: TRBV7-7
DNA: TGTGCCAGCAGCACCGGGACTAGCGGGGGGGCCGTCTCAGAGACCCAGTACTTC
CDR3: CASSTGTSGGAVSETQYF

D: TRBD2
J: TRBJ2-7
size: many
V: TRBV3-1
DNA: TGTGCCAGCAGCCCGCATAGCGGGGGGCCAGGCGAGCAGTACTTC
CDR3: CASSPHSGGPGEQYF

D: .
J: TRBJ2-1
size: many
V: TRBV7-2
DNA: TGTGCCAGCAGCTTAGCCAGGAGGAATGAGCAGTTCTTC
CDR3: CASSLARRNEQFF

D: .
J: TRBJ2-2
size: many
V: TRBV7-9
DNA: TGTGCCAGCAGCTTGTCAAGGGTAGGCACCGGGGAGCTGTTTTTT
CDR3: CASSLSRVGTGELFF

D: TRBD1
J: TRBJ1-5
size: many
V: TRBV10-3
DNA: TGTGCCATCAGGGGAACAGGGGACAATCAGCCCCAGCATTTT
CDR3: CAIRGTGDNQPQHF

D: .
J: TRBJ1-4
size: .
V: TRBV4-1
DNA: TGCGCCAGCAGCCAAGCCAGGGGTGTCTCCCTTGAAAAACTGTTTTTT
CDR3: CASSQARGVSLEKLFF

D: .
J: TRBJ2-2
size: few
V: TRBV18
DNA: TGTGCCAGCTCACAGGGACTTAACACCGGGGAGCTGTTTTTT
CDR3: CASSQGLNTGELFF

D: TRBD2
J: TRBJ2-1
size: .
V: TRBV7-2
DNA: TGTGCCAGCAGCTTAGGGTCTCCCGGGGGGGCCAATGAGCAGTTCTTC
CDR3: CASSLGSPGGANEQFF

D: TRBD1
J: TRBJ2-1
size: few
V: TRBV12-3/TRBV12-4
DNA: TGTGCCAGCAGTTCCAGGGGGCGCGGACCCCACTATGAGCAGTTCTTC
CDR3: CASSSRGRGPHYEQFF

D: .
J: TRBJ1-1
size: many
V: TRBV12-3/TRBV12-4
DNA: TGTGCCAGCACTCAAGAGGGCAGGGAAGCTTTCTTT
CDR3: CASTQEGREAFF

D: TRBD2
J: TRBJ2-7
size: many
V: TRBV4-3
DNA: TGCGCCAGCAGCCACTCCGGGGGGGGCTTATACGAGCAGTACTTC
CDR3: CASSHSGGGLYEQYF

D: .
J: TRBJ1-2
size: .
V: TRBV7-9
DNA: TGTGCCAGCAGCTTAGTCGCAGGGGAAAGTGGCTACACCTTC
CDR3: CASSLVAGESGYTF

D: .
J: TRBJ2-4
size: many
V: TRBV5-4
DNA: TGTGCCAGCAGCTTGGAGGGAGGAGACATTCAGTACTTC
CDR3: CASSLEGGDIQYF

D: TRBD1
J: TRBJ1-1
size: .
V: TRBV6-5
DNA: TGTGCCAGCAGCTGGCGAACAGGGGGGCTCACTGAAGCTTTCTTT
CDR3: CASSWRTGGLTEAFF

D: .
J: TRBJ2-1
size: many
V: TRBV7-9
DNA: TGTGCCAGCAGCCTAATAGCCAATGAGCAGTTCTTC
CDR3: CASSLIANEQFF

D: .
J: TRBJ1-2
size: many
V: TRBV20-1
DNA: TGCAGTGCCCTAGGAGCAGGGAGTACTGGCTACACCTTC
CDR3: CSALGAGSTGYTF

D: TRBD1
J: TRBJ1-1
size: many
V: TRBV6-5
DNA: TGTGCCAGCAGACGGGGACAGGCGAACACTGAAGCTTTCTTT
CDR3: CASRRGQANTEAFF

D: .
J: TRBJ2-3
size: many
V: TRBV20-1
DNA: TGCAGTGCTCCACCGGGTGTGGGCACAGATACGCAGTATTTT
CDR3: CSAPPGVGTDTQYF

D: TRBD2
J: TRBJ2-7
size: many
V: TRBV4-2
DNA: TGTGCCAGCAGCCAAGAGCAAGCGGGGGTCTACGAGCAGTACTTC
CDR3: CASSQEQAGVYEQYF

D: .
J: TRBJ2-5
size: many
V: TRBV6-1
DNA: TGTGCCAGCAGTGAAGCCCCGGGACTGCCTCAAGAGACCCAGTACTTC
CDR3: CASSEAPGLPQETQYF

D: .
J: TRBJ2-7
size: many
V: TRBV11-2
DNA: TGTGCCAGCAGCTTTGACGGTTACTCCTACGAGCAGTACTTC
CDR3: CASSFDGYSYEQYF

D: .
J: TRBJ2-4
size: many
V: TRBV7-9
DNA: TGTGCCAGCAGCTTAGGGCTTGCGAACATTCAGTACTTC
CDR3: CASSLGLANIQYF

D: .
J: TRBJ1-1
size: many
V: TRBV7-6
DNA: TGTGCCAGCAGCTCCCAGGAGAACACTGAAGCTTTCTTT
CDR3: CASSSQENTEAFF

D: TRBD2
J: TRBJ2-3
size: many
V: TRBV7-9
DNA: TGTGCCAGCAGCTTCCCCGAGCGGGGGGACCTCAACACAGATACGCAGTATTTT
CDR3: CASSFPERGDLNTDTQYF

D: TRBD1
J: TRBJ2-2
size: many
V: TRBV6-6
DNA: TGTGCCAGCAGTGGAACCGGGACAGGGAACACCGGGGAGCTGTTTTTT
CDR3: CASSGTGTGNTGELFF

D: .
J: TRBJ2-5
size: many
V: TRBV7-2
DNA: TGTGCCAGCAGCTGGGCTGAAGGAGAGACCCAGTACTTC
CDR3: CASSWAEGETQYF

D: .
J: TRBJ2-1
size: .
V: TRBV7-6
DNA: TGTGCCAGCACCGACTCCGCGCCAAACAATGAGCAGTTCTTC
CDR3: CASTDSAPNNEQFF

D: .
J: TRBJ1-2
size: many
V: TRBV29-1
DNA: TGCAGCGCAGAGGGTTCTAGCTATGGCTACACCTTC
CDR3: CSAEGSSYGYTF

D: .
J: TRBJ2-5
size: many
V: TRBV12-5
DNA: TGTGCTAGTGGTTTGGTAGGGGGAGAGACCCAGTACTTC
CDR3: CASGLVGGETQYF

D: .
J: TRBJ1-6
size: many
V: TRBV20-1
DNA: TGCAGTGCTAGGCGGTCCAGGGTTAGGAGCTCCTATAATTCACCCCTCCACTTT
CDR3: CSARRSRVRSSYNSPLHF

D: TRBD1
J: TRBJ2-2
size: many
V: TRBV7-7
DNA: TGTGCTAGCAGCTTAGGGGCTCGGACAGGGAACACCGGGGAGCTGTTTTTT
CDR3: CASSLGARTGNTGELFF

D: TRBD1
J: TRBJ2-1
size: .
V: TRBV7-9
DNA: TGTGCCAGCAGCTCCTTAAGAGGGGGCTTCAATGAGCAGTTCTTC
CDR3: CASSSLRGGFNEQFF

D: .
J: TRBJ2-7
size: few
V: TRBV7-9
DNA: TGTGCCAGCAGCCTCCACGGGAGCTCCTACGAGCAGTACTTC
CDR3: CASSLHGSSYEQYF

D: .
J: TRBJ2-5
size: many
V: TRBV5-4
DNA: TGTGCCAGCAGCTTTGGCCACGGAGGGGAGACCCAGTACTTC
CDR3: CASSFGHGGETQYF

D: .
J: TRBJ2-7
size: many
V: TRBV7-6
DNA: TGTGCCAGCAGGGACATGCCAGGGAGGTCCTACGAGCAGTACTTC
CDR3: CASRDMPGRSYEQYF

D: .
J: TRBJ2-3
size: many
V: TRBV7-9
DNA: TGTGCCAGCCTGGGTACAGATACGCAGTATTTT
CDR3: CASLGTDTQYF

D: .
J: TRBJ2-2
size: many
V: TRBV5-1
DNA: TGCGCCAGCAGCTCAGTCCCGGGACTTAGGGAGCTGTTTTTT
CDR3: CASSSVPGLRELFF

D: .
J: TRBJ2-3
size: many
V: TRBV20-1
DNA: TGCAGTGCTAGTCCGAGGGGGGTTAGCACAGATACGCAGTATTTT
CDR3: CSASPRGVSTDTQYF

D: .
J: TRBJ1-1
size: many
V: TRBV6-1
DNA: TGTGCCAGCATCAGGACCTCGAGGGACACTGAAGCTTTCTTT
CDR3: CASIRTSRDTEAFF

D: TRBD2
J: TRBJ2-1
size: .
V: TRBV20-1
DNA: TGCAGTGCTCGGTACCAGCGGGGGGGTAACAATGAGCAGTTCTTC
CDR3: CSARYQRGGNNEQFF

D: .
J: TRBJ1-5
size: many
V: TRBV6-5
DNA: TGTGCCAGCAGTTACGCCCAGGGTCAGCCCCAGCATTTT
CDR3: CASSYAQGQPQHF

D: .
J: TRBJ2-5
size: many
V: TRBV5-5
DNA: TGTGCCAGCAGCTTGGACGCAGGGCTGCAAGAGACCCAGTACTTC
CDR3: CASSLDAGLQETQYF

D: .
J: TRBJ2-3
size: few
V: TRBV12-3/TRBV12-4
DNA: TGTGCCAGCAGTTTGAGGGGGGATTGGACAGATACGCAGTATTTT
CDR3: CASSLRGDWTDTQYF

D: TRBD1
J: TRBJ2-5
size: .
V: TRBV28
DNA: TGTGCCAGCAGTTTGGGTAGACAGGGCCAAGAGACCCAGTACTTC
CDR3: CASSLGRQGQETQYF

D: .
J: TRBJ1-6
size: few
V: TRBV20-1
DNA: TGCAGTGCTAGTGACCGGGGGAGCTCCTATAATTCACCCCTCCACTTT
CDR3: CSASDRGSSYNSPLHF

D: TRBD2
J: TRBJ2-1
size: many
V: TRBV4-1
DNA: TGCGCCAGCAGCCAATGGTCGACGGCTAGCGGGGGGCGGAATGAGCAGTTCTTC
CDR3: CASSQWSTASGGRNEQFF

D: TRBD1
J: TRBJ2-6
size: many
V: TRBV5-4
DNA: TGTGCCAGCAGCACCCTGGACAGGTCCAGCTCTGGGGCCAACGTCCTGACTTTC
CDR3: CASSTLDRSSSGANVLTF